The 9 T cell receptor beta chains presented below share a single source sample, sequenced in a study of neoadjuvant nivolumab and ipilimumab in lung cancer (dated by TCRdb to about 2020). Libraries were constructed by the immunoSEQ multiplex PCR assay. TCRdb holds this immuneACCESS table with in-frame rearrangements only. Some clones are missing; in checked studies, unresolved V genes explain under half, and the rest has no known cause. The sample table contains about 27,000 clones; only one count was recorded for about 78% of them. In total, the top ten clones hold about 18% of the sample. The time point label for this specimen denotes: at surgical resection after neoadjuvant nivolumab +/- ipilimumab. The sequenced sample was tumor tissue, obtained after neoadjuvant nivolumab, alone or with ipilimumab, at or shortly before surgery. These receptor sequences come from an adult with non-small cell lung cancer.

This chain joins TRBV2 and TRBJ2-7, with 8 bases fitting TRBD1. Germline loops: CDR1 SNHLY, CDR2 FYNNEI. V shed 4 bases, J shed 11 bases, and the junction held 13 bases outside the gene matches. This CDR3 region has 14 residues. The CDR3 protein is CASSADGQGASKYF. The CDR3 nucleotides are TGTGCCAGCAGTGCCGATGGACAGGGAGCTTCTAAGTACTTC.

In this sample, this clone turned up once. This chain links TRBV30 with TRBJ2-5; D perhaps matches TRBD1 (6 bases). The CDR3 contains 16 residues. Germline V CDR1 and CDR2: GTSNPN, SVGIG (reference sequence). V was cut by 1 base and J by 4 bases, with 19 bases left in between. This CDR3 reads CAWSASGVIDRETQYF. In nucleotides, the CDR3 is TGTGCCTGGAGTGCCTCAGGGGTTATTGATCGAGAGACCCAGTACTTC.

The genes are TRBV11-2 and TRBJ1-1; D possibly corresponds to TRBD1 (5 bases). The CDR3 is made up of 15 amino acids. V lost 1 base, J lost 0 bases, and 9 bases lay in between. The V gene's germline CDR1 is SGHAT and CDR2 FQNNGV. This CDR3 is CASSLVQGLNTEAFF. The CDR3 region has the DNA TGTGCCAGCAGCTTAGTTCAGGGTTTGAACACTGAAGCTTTCTTT.

This clone came up a few times. CDR3 coding DNA: TGTGCCAGCTCGCCGGACAGGGAGGATGGCTACACCTTC. Amino acids: CASSPDREDGYTF. The J gene is TRBJ1-2, the V gene TRBV18; 8 nucleotides agree with TRBD1. J was trimmed by 6 bases and V by 6 bases; bases with no gene match: 6. This CDR3 has 13 amino acids. Germline V lookup: CDR1 KGHSH, CDR2 LQKENI.

This clone was found once. The chain links TRBV30 to TRBJ1-1; 9 bases agree with TRBD1. The ends lost 4 bases at V and 7 bases at J; junction bases unmatched: 7. Germline V CDR1 and CDR2: GTSNPN, SVGIG (reference sequence). The CDR3 consists of 13 residues. The CDR3 DNA follows: TGTGCCTGGAATACAGACAGGGGGGTTGAAGCTTTCTTT. Its protein is CAWNTDRGVEAFF.

The genes are TRBV5-5 and TRBJ2-7, with D tentatively TRBD1 or TRBD2 (5 bases each). V dropped 2 bases and J dropped 1 base, with 7 bases sitting between them. CDR1 and CDR2 from the germline V gene are SGHKS and YYEKEE (reference sequence). The CDR3 spans 13 residues. The DNA of the CDR3 is TGTGCCAGCAGCTTCGGGGCTTCCTACGAGCAGTACTTC. Translating gives CASSFGASYEQYF.

J is TRBJ1-2 and V is TRBV2; a possible D gene is TRBD1 (5 bases). Trimming removed 6 bases from V and 7 bases from J, with 24 bases in between. This CDR3 comprises 16 residues. From germline, CDR1 is SNHLY and CDR2 FYNNEI. This chain's CDR3 is CASSLHGQGNRGGYTF. CDR3 nucleotide sequence: TGTGCCAGCAGCCTCCACGGGCAGGGTAATAGGGGTGGCTACACCTTC.

The genes are TRBV6-1 and TRBJ1-6; perhaps TRBD1 as D (5 bases). V lost 7 bases, J lost 10 bases, and 14 bases lay in between. In germline, CDR1 is MNHNS, CDR2 SASEGT. The CDR3 extends over 13 amino acids. The CDR3 region has the DNA TGTGCCAGCATGCCGGGGGTCGGGTCACCCCTCCACTTT. Encoded protein: CASMPGVGSPLHF.

This clone was seen more than once but under ten times. The chain links TRBV14 to TRBJ1-1; a weak D match, TRBD1 (5 bases). Germline lookup yields CDR1 SGHDN and CDR2 FVKESK. The V gene lost 1 base and the J gene lost 5 bases, with 8 bases spanning the gap. The CDR3 extends over 13 amino acids. The CDR3 here is CASSQARGTEAFF. The CDR3 DNA reads as TGTGCCAGCAGCCAAGCGAGGGGAACTGAAGCTTTCTTT.